This T cell receptor beta chain emerged from a study of T cell clones after liver transplantation. Profiling relied on immunoSEQ multiplex PCR, and the TCRdb table lists in-frame clones only, not all of them. The data hold 50,000 to 60,000 clones, with around 70% observed a single time. The length of the CDR3 is 15 residues. The germline V gene has CDR1 SGDLS and CDR2 YYNGEE. V lost 4 bases to trimming and J lost 0 bases, with 11 bases between them. The V call is TRBV9, the J call TRBJ1-5; D is ambiguous. The sequencing here drew on CD4+ T cells from blood, taken at the 22-month timepoint. The clonotype originates from a human patient who received a liver transplant. The graft donor may have contributed some T cells. CDR3 nucleotides: TGTGCCAGCAGCCCCCGCGGGGATAGCAATCAGCCCCAGCATTTT. Encoded protein: CASSPRGDSNQPQHF.